This T cell receptor beta chain comes out of a study (dated by TCRdb to the mid-2010s). Background for the entire study: Whether tumor-infiltrating Tregs in breast cancer are recruited from blood Tregs or converted in situ from other CD4+ T cell subsets was tested. Results the study describes overall, beyond this receptor: Tumor-infiltrating Treg TCR alpha and beta sequences overlapped most with tumor naive CD4+ T cells, then with blood naive CD4+ T cells. The TCR gene usage of tumor memory CD4+ T cells clustered together with blood and lymph node memory CD4+ cells and with lymph node naive CD4+ cells. The larger-cohort validation was restricted to a single TCR beta V-J rearrangement rather than whole repertoires.

For CDR1 and CDR2, the germline V gene lists SGHDT and YYEEEE. From cysteine to phenylalanine, the CDR3 is 14 amino acids long. Solely the CDR3 DNA is kept, with 42 bases framed from the first base. V is reduced by 1 base and J by 3 bases, leaving a spacing of 11 bases between them. This clonotype showed up just a few times. Its antigen target is currently unknown. No per-base quality is available; no much larger clone lies one base away. Amplification of full-length TCR variable regions was done by 5' RACE PCR using constant-region reverse primers, and this step was followed by semi-nested PCR with Nested Universal Primer A. The ReliaPrep RNA Cell Miniprep System was used to extract total RNA, which was then reverse transcribed into 5'RACE-ready cDNA with the SMARTer RACE 5'/3' Kit. Multiplex adaptors were used to barcode the full-length TCR alpha and beta libraries, which were then sequenced on an Illumina MiSeq. In the source study's methods: For each of nine subset-tissue groups, sequencing data from the five patients were combined, and the groups were compared by unsupervised clustering of TCR gene usage. The Morisita-Horn index, with shared sequences weighted by their contribution to each repertoire, was used to calculate repertoire similarity. TCRdb reran the public reads through fastp at Q25 and MiXCR, keeping productive beta chains. CDR3 protein duplicates are merged, each entry listing the most common genes and DNA. In this record, the V and J calls reflect TCRdb's handling and not the investigators' own analysis. The sample records approximately 53,000 distinct CDR3 sequences, 25% to 30% of which are singletons. The ten top clones hold more than 3% of the sample.

Memory CD4+ T cells were isolated as CD4+CD45RO+CD25- cells. Tregs, naive and memory CD4+ T cells from tumor, blood and ipsilateral draining lymph nodes of 5 or 6 breast cancer patients underwent full-length TCR alpha and beta sequencing. Tumor tissue and lymph nodes obtained by ipsilateral axillary dissection were perfused with PBS, cut into small pieces and digested using collagenase I and hyaluronidase. Sorted cell populations were confirmed by FACS to exceed 90% purity. The sequencing sample was made of tumor-infiltrating memory CD4+ T cells sorted from the breast tumor. The cell subset or site tag for this specimen amounts to: memory CD4+ T cells, CD4+CD45RO+CD25-. The sequence links TRBV5-6 to TRBJ2-7; the D gene is possibly TRBD1, with 6 bases matching. The TCR originated in a female donor with breast cancer. The nucleotide sequence reads TGTGCCAGCAGCTTGTACAGGGTTTACTACGAGCAGTACTTC. Translated, it reads CASSLYRVYYEQYF.